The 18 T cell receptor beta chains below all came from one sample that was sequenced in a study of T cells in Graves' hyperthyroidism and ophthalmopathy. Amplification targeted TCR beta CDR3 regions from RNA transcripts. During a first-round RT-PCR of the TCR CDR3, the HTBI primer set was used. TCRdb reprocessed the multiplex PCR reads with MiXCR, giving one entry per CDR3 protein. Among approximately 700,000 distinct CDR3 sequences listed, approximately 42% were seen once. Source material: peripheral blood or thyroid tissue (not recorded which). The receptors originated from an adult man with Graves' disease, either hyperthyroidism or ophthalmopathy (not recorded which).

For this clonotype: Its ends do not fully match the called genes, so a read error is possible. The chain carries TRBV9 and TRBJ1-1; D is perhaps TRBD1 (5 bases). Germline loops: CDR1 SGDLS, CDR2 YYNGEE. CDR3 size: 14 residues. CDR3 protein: CASSVELDNTKAFF. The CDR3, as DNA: TGTGCCAGCAGCGTAGAGTTGGACAACACTAAAGCTTTCTTT.

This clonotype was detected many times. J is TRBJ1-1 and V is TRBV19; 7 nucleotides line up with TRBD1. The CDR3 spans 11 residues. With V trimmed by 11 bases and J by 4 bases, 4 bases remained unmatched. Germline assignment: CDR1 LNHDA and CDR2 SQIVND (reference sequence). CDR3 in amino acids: CASSGGTEAFF. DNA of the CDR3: TGTGCCTCCTCAGGGGGCACTGAAGCTTTCTTT.

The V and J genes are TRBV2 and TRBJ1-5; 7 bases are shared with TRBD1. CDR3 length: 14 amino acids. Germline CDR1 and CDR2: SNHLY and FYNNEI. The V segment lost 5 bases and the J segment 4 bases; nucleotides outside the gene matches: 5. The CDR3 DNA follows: TGTGCCAGCAGTATGGAACAGGGGAATCAGCCCCAGCATTTT. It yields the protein CASSMEQGNQPQHF.

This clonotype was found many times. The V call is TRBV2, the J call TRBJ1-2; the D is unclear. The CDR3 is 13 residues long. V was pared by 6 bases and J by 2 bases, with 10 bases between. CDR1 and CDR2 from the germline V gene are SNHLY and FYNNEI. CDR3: CASRETLNYGYTF. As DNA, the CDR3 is TGTGCCAGCAGGGAGACACTCAACTATGGCTACACCTTC.

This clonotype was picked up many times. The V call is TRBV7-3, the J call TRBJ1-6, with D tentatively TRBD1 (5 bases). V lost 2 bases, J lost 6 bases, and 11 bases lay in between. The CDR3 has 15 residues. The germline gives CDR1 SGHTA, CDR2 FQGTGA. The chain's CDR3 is CASSLQGFGNSPLHF. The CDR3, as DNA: TGTGCCAGCAGCTTACAGGGTTTTGGTAATTCACCCCTCCACTTT.

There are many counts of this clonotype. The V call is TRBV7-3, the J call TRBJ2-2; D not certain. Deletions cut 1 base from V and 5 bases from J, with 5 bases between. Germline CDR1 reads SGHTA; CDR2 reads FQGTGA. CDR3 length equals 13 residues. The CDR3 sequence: CASSLKLTGELFF. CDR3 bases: TGTGCCAGCAGCTTAAAACTTACCGGGGAGCTGTTTTTT.

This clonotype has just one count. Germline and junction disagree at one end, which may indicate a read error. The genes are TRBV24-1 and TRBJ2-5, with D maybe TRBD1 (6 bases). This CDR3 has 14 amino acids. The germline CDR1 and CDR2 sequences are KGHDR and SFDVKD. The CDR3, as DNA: TGTGCCACCAGTTATTTGCACAGGGAGGAGACCCAGTACTTC. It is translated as CATSYLHREETQYF.

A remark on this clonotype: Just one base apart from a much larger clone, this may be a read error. CDR3 in DNA: TGTGCCAGCAGCGTCGGAGGAGCGGGACAAGAGACCCAGTACTTC. It is translated as CASSVGGAGQETQYF. The chain is built from TRBV9 and TRBJ2-5; 7 nucleotides align to TRBD2. J gave up 2 bases and V 2 bases, and 6 bases lay outside the gene matches. Germline loops: CDR1 SGDLS, CDR2 YYNGEE. This CDR3 contains 15 residues.

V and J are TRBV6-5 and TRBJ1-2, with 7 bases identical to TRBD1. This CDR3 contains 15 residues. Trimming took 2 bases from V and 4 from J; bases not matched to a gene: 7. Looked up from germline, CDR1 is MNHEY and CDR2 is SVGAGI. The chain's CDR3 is CASSYIGTEGYGYTF. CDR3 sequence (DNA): TGTGCCAGCAGTTACATAGGGACAGAAGGCTATGGCTACACCTTC.

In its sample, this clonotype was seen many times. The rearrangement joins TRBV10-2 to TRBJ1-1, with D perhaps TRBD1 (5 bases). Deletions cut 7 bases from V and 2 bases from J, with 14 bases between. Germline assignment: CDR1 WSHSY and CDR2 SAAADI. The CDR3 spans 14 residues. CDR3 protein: CASKEGRDNTEAFF. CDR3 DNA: TGCGCCAGCAAGGAAGGCAGGGACAACACTGAAGCTTTCTTT.

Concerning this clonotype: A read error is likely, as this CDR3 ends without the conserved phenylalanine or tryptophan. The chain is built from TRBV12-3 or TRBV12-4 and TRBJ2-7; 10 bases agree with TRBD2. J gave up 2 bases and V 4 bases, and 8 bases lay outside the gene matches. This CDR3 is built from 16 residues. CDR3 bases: TGTGCCAGCAGTTACCCGACTAGCGGGCGAACCTACGAGCAGTACCTC. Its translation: CASSYPTSGRTYEQYL.

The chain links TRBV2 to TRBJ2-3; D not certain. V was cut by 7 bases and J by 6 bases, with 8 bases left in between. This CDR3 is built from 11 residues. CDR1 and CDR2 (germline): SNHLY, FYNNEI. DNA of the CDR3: TGTGCCAGCAACACTTGGGATACGCAGTATTTT. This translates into CASNTWDTQYF.

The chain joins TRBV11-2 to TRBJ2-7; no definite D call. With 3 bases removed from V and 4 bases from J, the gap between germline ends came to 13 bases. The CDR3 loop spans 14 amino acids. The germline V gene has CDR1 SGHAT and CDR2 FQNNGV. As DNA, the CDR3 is TGTGCCAGCAGCTTCTTACAGATCCCTTACGAGCAGTACTTC. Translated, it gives CASSFLQIPYEQYF.

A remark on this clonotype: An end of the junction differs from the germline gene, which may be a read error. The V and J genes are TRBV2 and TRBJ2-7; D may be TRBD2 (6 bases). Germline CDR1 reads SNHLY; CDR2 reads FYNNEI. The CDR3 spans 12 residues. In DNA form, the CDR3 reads TGTGCCAGCAGTTTTCAGGACTACGAGCAGTGCTTC. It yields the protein CASSFQDYEQCF. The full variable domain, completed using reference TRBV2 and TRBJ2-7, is EPEVTQTPSHQVTQMGQEVILRCVPISNHLYFYWYRQILGQKVEFLVSFYNNEISEKSEIFDDQFSVERPDGSNFTLKIRSTKLEDSAMYFCASSFQDYEQCFGPGTRLTVT.

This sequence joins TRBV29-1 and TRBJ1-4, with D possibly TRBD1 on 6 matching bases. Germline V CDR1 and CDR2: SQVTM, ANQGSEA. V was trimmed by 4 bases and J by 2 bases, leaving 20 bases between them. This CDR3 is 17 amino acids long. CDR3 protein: CSVAPISTGGTNEKLFF. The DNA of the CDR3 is TGCAGCGTTGCTCCTATATCGACAGGTGGGACTAATGAAAAACTGTTTTTT.

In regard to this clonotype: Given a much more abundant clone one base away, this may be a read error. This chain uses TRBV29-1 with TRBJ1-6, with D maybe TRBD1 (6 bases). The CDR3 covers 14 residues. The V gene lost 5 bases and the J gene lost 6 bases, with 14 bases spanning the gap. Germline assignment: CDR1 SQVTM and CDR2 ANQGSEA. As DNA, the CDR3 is TGCAGCGTTCTACGGGGGGCGCGTAATTCACCCCTCCACTTT. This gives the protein CSVLRGARNSPLHF.

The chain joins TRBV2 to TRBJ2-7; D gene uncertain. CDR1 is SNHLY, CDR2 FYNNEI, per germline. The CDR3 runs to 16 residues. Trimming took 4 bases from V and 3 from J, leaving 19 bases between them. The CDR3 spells CASSGLRTLSLYEQYF. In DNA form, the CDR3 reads TGTGCCAGCAGTGGGCTTCGGACCTTGTCTCTCTACGAGCAGTACTTC.

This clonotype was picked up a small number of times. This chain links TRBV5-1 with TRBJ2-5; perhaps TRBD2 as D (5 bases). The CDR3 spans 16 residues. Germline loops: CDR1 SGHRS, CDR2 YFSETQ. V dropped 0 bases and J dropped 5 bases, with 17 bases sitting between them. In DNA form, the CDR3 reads TGCGCCAGCAGCTTGGTTGCTAGCCCGGAGGTGGAGACCCAGTACTTC. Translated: CASSLVASPEVETQYF.